This T cell receptor (beta chain) appears in the sequencing data of a study of identical twins. Trimming cost V 2 bases and J 1 base; bases outside gene matches: 8. CDR1 is MNHNS, CDR2 SASEGT, per germline. The CDR3 spans 17 residues. This clonotype was counted a single time. Its antigen remains unidentified. A universal primer site arose from template switching, and cDNA bore unique molecular identifiers. TCRdb reanalysed the 5' RACE reads using MiXCR and keeps one entry per CDR3 protein. The table records 1,800,000 or so distinct CDR3 sequences, about 32% of them present only once. Study-wide results and caveats: There was more out-of-frame TCR alpha sharing in monozygotic twins than models estimated. In beta out-of-frame sequences, the excess sharing between twins was weaker.

Every sampled donor was Caucasian and healthy. Specimen: cord blood. The V call is TRBV6-1, the J call TRBJ2-1; 7 nucleotides line up with TRBD2. The origin of this receptor is a newborn girl in good health. CDR3: CASSEFPSGNSYNEQFF. CDR3 nucleotides: TGTGCCAGCAGTGAATTCCCTAGCGGAAATTCCTACAATGAGCAGTTCTTC.